Listed here are 19 T cell receptor beta chains from one sample, sequenced in a study of siplizumab effects on memory and regulatory T cells. Sequencing used immunoSEQ multiplex PCR; TCRdb keeps in-frame clones, though not all of them. The table includes about 68,000 clones, roughly 93% detected once. The sequencing input was CD8+ T cells sorted from blood. Every receptor here comes from a human donor in good health.

This clone was picked up one time. The chain links TRBV4-2 to TRBJ2-7; 11 nucleotides align to TRBD2. CDR1 and CDR2 from the germline V gene are LGHNA and YNFKEQ. The CDR3 runs 17 residues. Trimming took 0 bases from V and 0 from J; bases not matched to a gene: 4. Here the CDR3 reads CASSQETSGGSSYEQYF. The CDR3 DNA sequence: TGTGCCAGCAGCCAAGAAACTAGCGGGGGTAGCTCCTACGAGCAGTACTTC.

This clone is a singleton in its sample. The chain couples TRBV6-5 to TRBJ2-3; 9 bases map to TRBD1. In germline, CDR1 is MNHEY, CDR2 SVGAGI. The CDR3 is 15 amino acids. The V gene end was trimmed by 6 bases and the J gene end by 4 bases; junction bases not matched to a gene: 8. Here the CDR3 DNA reads TGTGCCAGCAGAGAGGGACAGGGAGTAGCAGATACGCAGTATTTT. Encoded protein: CASREGQGVADTQYF.

The J gene is TRBJ1-1, the V gene TRBV5-4; D uncertain. V was pared by 4 bases and J by 1 base, with 8 bases between. Germline-derived CDR1 and CDR2 are SGHNT and YYREEE (reference sequence). The CDR3 loop spans 13 amino acids. CDR3 amino acids: CASSGPPNTEAFF. In DNA, the CDR3 is TGTGCCAGCAGCGGCCCACCGAACACTGAAGCTTTCTTT. The complete variable domain, with remaining parts taken from reference TRBV5-4 and TRBJ1-1, reads ETGVTQSPTHLIKTRGQQVTLRCSSQSGHNTVSWYQQALGQGPQFIFQYYREEENGRGNFPPRFSGLQFPNYSSELNVNALELDDSALYLCASSGPPNTEAFFGQGTRLTVV.

The rearrangement links TRBV6-4 to TRBJ2-1; maybe TRBD1 (8 bases). CDR3 length: 14 residues. Germline V gene sequence: CDR1 MRHNA, CDR2 SNTAGT. V shed 5 bases and J shed 6 bases, with 14 bases lying between them. The CDR3 DNA reads as TGTGCCAGCAGTCACAGGGGGGAGGGCAATGAGCAGTTCTTC. This gives the protein CASSHRGEGNEQFF.

The V gene is TRBV4-3, the J gene TRBJ2-1, with D possibly TRBD1 on 5 matching bases. V was shortened by 2 bases and J by 3 bases, with 11 bases between the two germline ends. Germline V gene lookup returns CDR1 LGHNA and CDR2 YSLEER. The CDR3 totals 15 residues. The CDR3 is CASSQQGYYYNEQFF. CDR3 nucleotide sequence: TGCGCCAGCAGCCAACAGGGATACTACTACAATGAGCAGTTCTTC.

The gene calls are TRBV7-6 and TRBJ2-3, with a weak D call TRBD2 (6 bases). CDR3 length equals 12 residues. V was trimmed by 5 bases and J by 5 bases, leaving 8 bases between them. CDR1 is SGHVS, CDR2 FNYEAQ, per germline. CDR3: CASSHGGDTQYF. The CDR3 bases are TGTGCCAGCAGCCACGGGGGAGATACGCAGTATTTT.

V usage is TRBV7-9 and J usage is TRBJ1-1; 7 positions agree with TRBD1. The ends lost 5 bases at V and 5 bases at J; junction bases unmatched: 5. The CDR3 extends over 13 amino acids. The germline gives CDR1 SEHNR, CDR2 FQNEAQ (reference sequence). CDR3 amino acids: CASSQPTGTEAFF. DNA for the CDR3: TGTGCCAGCAGCCAGCCGACAGGGACTGAAGCTTTCTTT.

This clone was recorded once. The gene calls are TRBV19 and TRBJ2-1; TRBD2 matches at 11 bases. In germline, CDR1 is LNHDA, CDR2 SQIVND (reference sequence). This CDR3 has 15 amino acids. Unmatched junction bases numbered 5, after V lost 3 bases and J lost 7 bases. The CDR3 sequence is CASSMVSGGENEQFF. CDR3 in DNA: TGTGCCAGTAGTATGGTTAGCGGGGGGGAAAATGAGCAGTTCTTC.

The chain couples TRBV4-1 to TRBJ1-5; D is possibly TRBD1 (5 bases). Germline V gene lookup returns CDR1 MGHRA and CDR2 YSYEKL. The CDR3 totals 15 residues. The V end lost 3 bases, the J end lost 4 bases, and 13 bases lay between the germline ends. DNA of the CDR3: TGCGCCAGCAGCCACTTAGACAGTACTAATCAGCCCCAGCATTTT. It translates to CASSHLDSTNQPQHF.

V and J are TRBV28 and TRBJ1-2; 8 positions match TRBD1. Germline trimming cut 5 bases from V and 6 bases from J; bases unmatched to any gene: 8. Germline V lookup: CDR1 MDHEN, CDR2 SYDVKM. CDR3 length: 14 amino acids. The CDR3 nucleotides read TGTGCCAGCAGTCCATCGACAGGGGTTAATGGCTACACCTTC. Its protein is CASSPSTGVNGYTF.

This chain uses TRBV28 with TRBJ1-4, with D maybe TRBD1 (5 bases). Germline CDR1 reads MDHEN; CDR2 reads SYDVKM. The CDR3 extends over 16 amino acids. Trimming took 6 bases from V and 0 from J, leaving 14 bases between them. The CDR3 DNA reads TGTGCCAGCAGCGCTGACAGCTTTGCAACTAATGAAAAACTGTTTTTT. This encodes CASSADSFATNEKLFF.

This sequence joins TRBV19 and TRBJ2-6, with a possible D match to TRBD1 (5 bases). Germline V gene lookup returns CDR1 LNHDA and CDR2 SQIVND (reference sequence). The V end was cut by 6 bases, the J end by 0 bases, with 18 bases between. The CDR3 extends over 18 amino acids. CDR3 sequence: CASSPWEGAISGANVLTF. CDR3 nucleotides: TGTGCCAGTAGCCCGTGGGAAGGGGCTATCTCTGGGGCCAACGTCCTGACTTTC.

The rearrangement uses TRBV6-6 and TRBJ1-1, with D unresolved. Deletions cut 7 bases from V and 2 bases from J, with 5 bases between. The CDR3 length is 11 residues. Germline V gene lookup returns CDR1 MNHNY and CDR2 SVGAGI (reference sequence). The CDR3 spells CASTLNTEAFF. As DNA, the CDR3 is TGTGCCAGCACGCTTAACACTGAAGCTTTCTTT.

The chain couples TRBV27 to TRBJ1-2; 9 bases are a match to TRBD1. Germline V gives CDR1 MNHEY, CDR2 SMNVEV (reference sequence). Unmatched junction bases numbered 1, after V lost 2 bases and J lost 3 bases. The CDR3 sequence is 14 residues long. The CDR3 reads CASSLTGGHYGYTF. Written as DNA, the CDR3 is TGTGCCAGCAGTTTAACAGGGGGCCACTATGGCTACACCTTC.

CDR3 protein: CASSLSGGEVWTDTQYF. The CDR3 DNA reads as TGTGCCAGCAGTTTAAGCGGGGGGGAGGTGTGGACAGATACGCAGTATTTT. The chain combines TRBV27 with TRBJ2-3, with TRBD2 matching over 10 bases. CDR1 MNHEY and CDR2 SMNVEV come from the germline V gene (reference sequence). Trimming cost V 2 bases and J 3 bases; bases outside gene matches: 8. This CDR3 is built from 17 residues.

The CDR3 reads CASSPTGAGGPGNIQYF. CDR3 nucleotide sequence: TGTGCCAGCAGCCCCACGGGAGCGGGGGGGCCGGGGAACATTCAGTACTTC. The chain is built from TRBV9 and TRBJ2-4, with 10 bases matching TRBD2. CDR1 is SGDLS, CDR2 YYNGEE, per germline. After removal of 4 bases from V and 7 bases from J, the junction contained 14 bases not matched to a gene. CDR3 length: 17 amino acids.

V gene TRBV5-6 combines with J gene TRBJ1-1; 12 nucleotides agree with TRBD1. J gave up 4 bases and V 3 bases, and 7 bases lay outside the gene matches. The CDR3 runs 16 residues. Germline CDR1 SGHDT, CDR2 YYEEEE. This chain's CDR3 is CASSYGTGGVGTEAFF. The CDR3 DNA is TGTGCCAGCAGCTATGGGACAGGGGGCGTGGGCACTGAAGCTTTCTTT. The full variable domain, with the rest looked up from reference TRBV5-6 and TRBJ1-1, is DAGVTQSPTHLIKTRGQQVTLRCSPKSGHDTVSWYQQALGQGPQFIFQYYEEEERQRGNFPDRFSGHQFPNYSSELNVNALLLGDSALYLCASSYGTGGVGTEAFFGQGTRLTVV.

The chain employs TRBV7-2 and TRBJ2-7; D remains ambiguous. Trimming left V 6 bases short and J 2 bases short, with 5 bases between. Germline lookup yields CDR1 SGHTA and CDR2 FQGNSA. The CDR3 spans 11 residues. The CDR3 nucleotides read TGTGCCAGCAGACACACCTACGAGCAGTACTTC. It codes for CASRHTYEQYF.

The chain employs TRBV27 and TRBJ2-2; TRBD1 aligns across 9 bases. CDR1 and CDR2 from the germline V gene are MNHEY and SMNVEV (reference sequence). This CDR3 region has 14 residues. Germline trimming cut 4 bases from V and 4 bases from J; bases unmatched to any gene: 1. CDR3 region: CASSWGQGTGELFF. The CDR3 DNA sequence: TGTGCCAGCAGTTGGGGACAGGGCACCGGGGAGCTGTTTTTT.